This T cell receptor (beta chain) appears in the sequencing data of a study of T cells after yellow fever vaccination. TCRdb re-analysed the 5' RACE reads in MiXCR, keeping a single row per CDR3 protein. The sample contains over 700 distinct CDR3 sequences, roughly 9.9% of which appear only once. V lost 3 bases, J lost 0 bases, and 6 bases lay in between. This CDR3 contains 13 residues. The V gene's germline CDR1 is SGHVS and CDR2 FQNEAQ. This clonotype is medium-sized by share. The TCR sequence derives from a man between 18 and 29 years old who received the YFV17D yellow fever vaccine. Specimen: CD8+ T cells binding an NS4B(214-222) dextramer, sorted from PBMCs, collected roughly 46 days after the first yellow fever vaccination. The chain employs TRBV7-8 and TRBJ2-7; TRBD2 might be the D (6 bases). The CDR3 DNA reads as TGTGCCAGCAGCTTCGGGGGCTCCTACGAGCAGTACTTC. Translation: CASSFGGSYEQYF.